The following is a T cell receptor (beta chain) sequence with its context. What it binds is not known. These data belong to a study of CXCR3-negative and CXCR3-positive naive CD8 T cells. Overall study context: The total count of TRB reads reached around 130 million, and each library contributed about 1.5 +/- 0.3 million. Study-wide results and limits: CXCR3-negative and CXCR3-positive naive cells shared comparable TRBV-TRBJ usage, but memory cells did not. Memory CD8+ cells showed much lower diversity, while both naive subsets displayed comparably high diversity. No difference in surface CD5 was seen between naive subsets, and TCR strength was inferred from TRB CDR3 properties.

The authors made the TRB cDNA libraries by 5' RACE using UMI labels. TCRdb reprocessed the 5' RACE reads and stores each CDR3 protein as one record, lacking DNA. The data show about 48,000 distinct CDR3 sequences, and the top ten clones hold 14% to 15%. The clonotype was recovered from a human donor in good health. Some clones in this sample may be carry-over from other donors' samples. The sequenced sample was memory CD8+ T cells from blood.

The CDR3 spells CASRLTSWEFNEQFF. The chain links TRBV3-1 to TRBJ2-1; TCRdb reports TRBD2, a call that lacks DNA to check it against. Looked up from germline, CDR1 is LGHDT and CDR2 is YNNKEL (reference sequence). The CDR3 is 15 amino acids.